A selection of T cell receptor beta chains follows, all from one sample in a study of blood T cells in healthy people across ages. TCRdb re-derived calls from the 5' RACE reads in MiXCR, one entry per CDR3 protein. The sample shows roughly 800,000 distinct CDR3 sequences, roughly 60% of them seen only once. The sample was blood. The source of these receptors is a man in his thirties or forties in good health. Each CDR3 is given with its conserved first and last residue. Each record gives: J gene, V gene, CDR3 protein.

TRBJ2-3 | TRBV6-2/TRBV6-3 | CASSSPLSRQSTDTQYF
TRBJ2-1 | TRBV18 | CASSLGTGPNEQFF
TRBJ1-2 | TRBV29-1 | CSVYTGEGGYTF
TRBJ2-3 | TRBV7-2 | CASSLARVRDTQYF
TRBJ2-1 | TRBV2 | CASSKGLADYNEQFF
TRBJ1-4 | TRBV6-5 | CASRGTGLSEKLFF
TRBJ2-5 | TRBV4-2 | CASSYGQAEETQYF
TRBJ2-3 | TRBV9 | CASSVGGRTDTQYF
TRBJ2-7 | TRBV28 | CASSPPSDWIYEQYF
TRBJ2-2 | TRBV7-9 | CASSPTRTSDTGELFF
TRBJ2-3 | TRBV29-1 | CSVETRLADTQYF
TRBJ1-4 | TRBV20-1 | CSAVDTSNEKLFF
TRBJ2-1 | TRBV5-1 | CASSGDRDYEQFF
TRBJ1-2 | TRBV19 | CASRPSPDQEISGYTF
TRBJ2-6 | TRBV7-2 | CASSLVNDAGANVLTF
TRBJ2-4 | TRBV7-2 | CASSLVGDPNIQYF
TRBJ1-2 | TRBV3-1 | CASSASGQGKFFGYGYTF
TRBJ2-5 | TRBV12-3/TRBV12-4 | CASSSQPNQETQYF
TRBJ1-1 | TRBV7-2 | CASSLADPRAFF
TRBJ2-5 | TRBV7-2 | CASTTPQGQETQYF
TRBJ2-3 | TRBV28 | CASIQLRGDTQYF
TRBJ2-1 | TRBV5-1 | CASGLLGPNEQFF
TRBJ2-1 | TRBV12-3/TRBV12-4 | CASSLDREGYNEQFF
NA | TRBV6-6 | CASTYQGFTYEQYF
TRBJ2-5 | TRBV20-1 | CSAGELAGDPREQYF
TRBJ2-3 | TRBV6-2/TRBV6-3 | CASHGGATGTQYF
TRBJ2-7 | TRBV20-1 | CSARDLRGWYEQYF
TRBJ2-5 | TRBV5-1 | CASSLDGGPEETQYF
TRBJ2-1 | TRBV18 | CASSPLTQNEQFF
TRBJ1-1 | TRBV12-3/TRBV12-4 | CASSRTGEAFF
TRBJ1-4 | TRBV20-1 | CSSTRSATNEKLFF
TRBJ1-2 | TRBV29-1 | CSVGNPGQAQVRGYTF
TRBJ1-1 | TRBV10-3 | CAAKGTADTEAFF
TRBJ1-2 | TRBV11-2 | CASSPRGGDGYTF
TRBJ1-5 | TRBV28 | CASSLSPARIQPQHF
TRBJ2-5 | TRBV25-1 | CASSTGTPRETQYF
TRBJ2-7 | TRBV20-1 | CSAQTSSGVTYEQYF
TRBJ2-7 | TRBV7-2 | CASSPRTSGRDMAYEQYF
TRBJ2-3 | TRBV6-6 | CASSPSVYTQYF
TRBJ2-5 | TRBV7-2 | CASSFEPAGARETQYF
TRBJ2-5 | TRBV10-3 | CAISEVGREPGETQYF
TRBJ2-1 | TRBV6-2/TRBV6-3 | CASSYRLAGVRPRQFF
TRBJ2-1 | TRBV5-1 | CASSPRLADNEQFF
TRBJ1-5 | TRBV20-1 | CSARGGQGRNQPQHF
TRBJ1-1 | TRBV29-1 | CSVAGPPTEAFF
TRBJ2-4 | TRBV7-9 | CASSPTRTHGGNIQYF
TRBJ2-3 | TRBV20-1 | CSARGGKSTDTQYF
NA | TRBV6-2/TRBV6-3 | CASSPGTGPGEQYF
NA | TRBV20-1 | CSASYAPGGYEQYF
TRBJ2-6 | TRBV11-2 | CATLGSGANVLTF
TRBJ2-3 | TRBV29-1 | CSVAGPGNTQYF
TRBJ2-5 | TRBV9 | CASSPITQETQYF
TRBJ1-4 | TRBV4-2 | CASSQEPAGTGGEKLFF